A single sample is the source of the 5 T cell receptor beta chains below, sequenced in a study of T cells expressing NK-cell markers. From its re-call of the 5' RACE reads, TCRdb lists each CDR3 protein once, without DNA. This sample's table reports some 140,000 distinct CDR3 sequences. The sequenced sample consisted of blood T cells: a sorted CD56 or NKG2C T cell subset, CD4+ or CD8+ T cells, or bulk PBMC T cells (not recorded which). Source of these receptors: a woman between 45 and 65 years old in good health.

V is TRBV28 and J is TRBJ1-4; the D call of TRBD1 rests on TCRdb alone, since no DNA is present to check it. The CDR3 has 14 amino acids. CDR1 and CDR2 (germline): MDHEN, SYDVKM. The CDR3 reads CASSLGRGREKLFF.

The chain is built from TRBV11-3 and TRBJ2-2. CDR3 length: 13 residues. Per germline, CDR1 SGHNT and CDR2 YENEEA. The chain's CDR3 is CASSSYMSGELFF. Supplemented by reference TRBV11-3 and TRBJ2-2, the full variable domain reads EAGVVQSPRYKIIEKKQPVAFWCNPISGHNTLYWYLQNLGQGPELLIRYENEEAVDDSQLPKDRFSAERLKGVDSTLKIQPAELGDSAVYLCASSSYMSGELFFGEGSRLTVL.

The chain is built from TRBV5-1 and TRBJ2-3; the TRBD1 assignment by TCRdb is unverifiable without DNA. Germline V gene sequence: CDR1 SGHRS, CDR2 YFSETQ. CDR3 length equals 15 residues. This CDR3 is CASSMAEGQINTQYF. Full variable domain (remainder filled in from reference TRBV5-1 and TRBJ2-3): KAGVTQTPRYLIKTRGQQVTLSCSPISGHRSVSWYQQTPGQGLQFLFEYFSETQRNKGNFPGRFSGRQFSNSRSEMNVSTLELGDSALYLCASSMAEGQINTQYFGPGTRLTVL.

The chain joins TRBV5-1 to TRBJ2-1; TCRdb reports TRBD1, a call that lacks DNA to check it against. The CDR3 spans 15 residues. Germline lookup yields CDR1 SGHRS and CDR2 YFSETQ. CDR3 sequence reads: CASSLTGTKTNEQFF.

V usage is TRBV7-6 and J usage is TRBJ1-3. Germline V gene sequence: CDR1 SGHVS, CDR2 FNYEAQ. The CDR3 runs to 16 residues. CDR3 region: CASSPRAATSGNTIYF. The entire variable domain, with the rest obtained from reference TRBV7-6 and TRBJ1-3, is as follows: GAGVSQSPRYKVTKRGQDVALRCDPISGHVSLYWYRQALGQGPEFLTYFNYEAQQDKSGLPNDRFSAERPEGSISTLTIQRTEQRDSAMYRCASSPRAATSGNTIYFGEGSWLTVV.